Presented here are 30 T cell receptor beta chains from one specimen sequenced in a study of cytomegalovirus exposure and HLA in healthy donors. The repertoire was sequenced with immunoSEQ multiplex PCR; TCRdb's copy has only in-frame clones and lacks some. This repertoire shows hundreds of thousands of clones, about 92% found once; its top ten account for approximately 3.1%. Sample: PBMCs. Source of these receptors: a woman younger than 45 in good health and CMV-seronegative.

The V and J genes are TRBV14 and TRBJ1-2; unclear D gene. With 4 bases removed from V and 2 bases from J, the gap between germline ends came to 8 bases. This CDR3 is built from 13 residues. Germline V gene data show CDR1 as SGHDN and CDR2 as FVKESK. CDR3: CASSLTENYGYTF. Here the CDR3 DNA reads TGTGCCAGCAGCCTTACAGAAAACTATGGCTACACCTTC.

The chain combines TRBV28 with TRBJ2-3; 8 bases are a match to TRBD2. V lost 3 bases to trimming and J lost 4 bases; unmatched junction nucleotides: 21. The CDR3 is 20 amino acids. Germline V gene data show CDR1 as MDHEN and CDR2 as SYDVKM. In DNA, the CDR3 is TGTGCCAGCAGTTTTGGACAAGCTTTCCTTAGCGGGAAAGGATCAGATACGCAGTATTTT. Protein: CASSFGQAFLSGKGSDTQYF.

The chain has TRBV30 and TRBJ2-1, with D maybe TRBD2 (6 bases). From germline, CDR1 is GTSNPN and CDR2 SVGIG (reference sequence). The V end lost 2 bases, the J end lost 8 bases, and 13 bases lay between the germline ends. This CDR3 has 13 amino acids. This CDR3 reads CAWSSSWGDEQFF. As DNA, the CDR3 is TGTGCCTGGAGTTCTAGCTGGGGGGATGAGCAGTTCTTC.

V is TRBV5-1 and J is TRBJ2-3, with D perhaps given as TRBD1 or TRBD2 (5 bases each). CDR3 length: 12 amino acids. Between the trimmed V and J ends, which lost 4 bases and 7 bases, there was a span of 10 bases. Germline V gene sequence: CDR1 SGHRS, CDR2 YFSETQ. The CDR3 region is CASSPGTNTQYF. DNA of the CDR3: TGCGCCAGCAGCCCTGGGACGAATACGCAGTATTTT.

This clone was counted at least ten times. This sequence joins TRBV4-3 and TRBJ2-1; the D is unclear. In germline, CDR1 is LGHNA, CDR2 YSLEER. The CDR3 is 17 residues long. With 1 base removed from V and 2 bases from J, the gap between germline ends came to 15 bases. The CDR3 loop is CASSQGEYPSPYNEQFF. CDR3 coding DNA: TGCGCCAGCAGCCAAGGAGAATATCCTTCTCCCTACAATGAGCAGTTCTTC.

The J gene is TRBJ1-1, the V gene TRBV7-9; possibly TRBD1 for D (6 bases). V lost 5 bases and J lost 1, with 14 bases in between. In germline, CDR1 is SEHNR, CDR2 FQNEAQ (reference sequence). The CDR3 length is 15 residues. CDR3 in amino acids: CASSPRTAGNTEAFF. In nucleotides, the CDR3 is TGTGCCAGCAGCCCCAGGACAGCCGGGAACACTGAAGCTTTCTTT. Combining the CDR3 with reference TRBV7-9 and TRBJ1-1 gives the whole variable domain DTGVSQNPRHKITKRGQNVTFRCDPISEHNRLYWYRQTLGQGPEFLTYFQNEAQLEKSRLLSDRFSAERPKGSFSTLEIQRTEQGDSAMYLCASSPRTAGNTEAFFGQGTRLTVV.

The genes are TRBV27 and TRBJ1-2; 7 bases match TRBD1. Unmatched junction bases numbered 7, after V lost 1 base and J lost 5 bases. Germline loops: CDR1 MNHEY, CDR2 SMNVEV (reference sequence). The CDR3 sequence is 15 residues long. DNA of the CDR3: TGTGCCAGCAGTTTATTGGCAGGGGGAAAGTATGGCTACACCTTC. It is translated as CASSLLAGGKYGYTF.

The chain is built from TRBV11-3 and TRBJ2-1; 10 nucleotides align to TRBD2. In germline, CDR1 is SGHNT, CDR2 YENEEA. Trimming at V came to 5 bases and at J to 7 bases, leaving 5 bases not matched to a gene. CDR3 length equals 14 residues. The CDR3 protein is CASSLVAGGNEQFF. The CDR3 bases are TGTGCCAGCAGCCTGGTAGCGGGAGGTAATGAGCAGTTCTTC.

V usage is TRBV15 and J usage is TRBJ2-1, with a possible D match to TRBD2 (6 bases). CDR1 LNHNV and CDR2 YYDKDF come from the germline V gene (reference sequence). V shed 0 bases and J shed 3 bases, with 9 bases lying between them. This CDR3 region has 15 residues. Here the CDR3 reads CATSRDRGVYNEQFF. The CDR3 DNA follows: TGTGCCACCAGCAGAGATCGCGGGGTCTACAATGAGCAGTTCTTC.

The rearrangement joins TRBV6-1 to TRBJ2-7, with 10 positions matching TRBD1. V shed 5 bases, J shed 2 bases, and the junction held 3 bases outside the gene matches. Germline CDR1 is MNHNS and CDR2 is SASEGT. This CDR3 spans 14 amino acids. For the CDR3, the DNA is TGTGCCAGCAGTCGGGACAGGGGAACCTACGAGCAGTACTTC. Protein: CASSRDRGTYEQYF.

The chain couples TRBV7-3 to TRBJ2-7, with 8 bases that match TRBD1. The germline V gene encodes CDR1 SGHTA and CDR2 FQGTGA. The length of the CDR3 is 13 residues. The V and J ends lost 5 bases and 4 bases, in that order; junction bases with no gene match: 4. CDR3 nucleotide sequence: TGTGCCAGCAGCCACGGACAGGGTTACGAGCAGTACTTC. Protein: CASSHGQGYEQYF.

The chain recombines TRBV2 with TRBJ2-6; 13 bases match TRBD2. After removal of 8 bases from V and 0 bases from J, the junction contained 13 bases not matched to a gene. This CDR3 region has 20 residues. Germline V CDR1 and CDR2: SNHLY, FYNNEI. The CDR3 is CASRYGTSGIRGSGANVLTF. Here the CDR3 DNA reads TGTGCCAGCCGATACGGGACTAGCGGGATTAGGGGCTCTGGGGCCAACGTCCTGACTTTC.

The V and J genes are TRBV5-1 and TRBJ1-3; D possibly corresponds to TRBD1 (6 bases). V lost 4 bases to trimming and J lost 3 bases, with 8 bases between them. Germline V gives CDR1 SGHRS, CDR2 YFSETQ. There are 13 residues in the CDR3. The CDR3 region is CASSEDSGNTIYF. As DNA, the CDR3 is TGCGCCAGCAGCGAGGACAGTGGAAACACCATATATTTT.

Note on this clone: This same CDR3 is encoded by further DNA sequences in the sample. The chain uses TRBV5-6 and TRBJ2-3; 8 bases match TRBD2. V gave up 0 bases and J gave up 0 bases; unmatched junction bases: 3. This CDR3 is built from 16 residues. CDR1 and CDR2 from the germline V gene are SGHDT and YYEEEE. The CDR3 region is CASSLGSGASTDTQYF. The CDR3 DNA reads TGTGCCAGCAGCTTGGGTAGCGGGGCTAGCACAGATACGCAGTATTTT.

The CDR3 sequence is CSARLGAGTGELFF. The CDR3 coding sequence is TGCAGCGCCCGTTTGGGGGCGGGCACCGGGGAGCTGTTTTTT. J is TRBJ2-2 and V is TRBV29-1; a possible D gene is TRBD1 (6 bases). Germline V gene sequence: CDR1 SQVTM, CDR2 ANQGSEA. The ends were cut back, 7 bases at V and 4 bases at J, with 16 bases in the middle. CDR3 size: 14 residues.

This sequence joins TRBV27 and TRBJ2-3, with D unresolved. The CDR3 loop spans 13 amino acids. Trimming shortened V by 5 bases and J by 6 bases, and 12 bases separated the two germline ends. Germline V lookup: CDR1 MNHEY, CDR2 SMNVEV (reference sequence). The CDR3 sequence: CASSVIGQDTQYF. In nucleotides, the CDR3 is TGTGCCAGCAGTGTTATCGGGCAGGATACGCAGTATTTT.

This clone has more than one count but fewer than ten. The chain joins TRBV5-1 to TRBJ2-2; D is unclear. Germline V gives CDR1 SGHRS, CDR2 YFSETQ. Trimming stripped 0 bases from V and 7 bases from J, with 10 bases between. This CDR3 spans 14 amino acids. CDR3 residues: CASSLAGVNGELFF. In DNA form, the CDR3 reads TGCGCCAGCAGCTTGGCGGGTGTTAACGGGGAGCTGTTTTTT. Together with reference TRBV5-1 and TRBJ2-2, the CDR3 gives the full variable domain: KAGVTQTPRYLIKTRGQQVTLSCSPISGHRSVSWYQQTPGQGLQFLFEYFSETQRNKGNFPGRFSGRQFSNSRSEMNVSTLELGDSALYLCASSLAGVNGELFFGEGSRLTVL.

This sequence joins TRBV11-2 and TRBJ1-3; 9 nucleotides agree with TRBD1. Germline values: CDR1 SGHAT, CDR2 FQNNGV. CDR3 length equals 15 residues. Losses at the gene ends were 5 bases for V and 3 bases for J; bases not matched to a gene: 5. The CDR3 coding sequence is TGTGCCAGCAGCCAAGGACAGGGGATTGGAAACACCATATATTTT. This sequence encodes CASSQGQGIGNTIYF.

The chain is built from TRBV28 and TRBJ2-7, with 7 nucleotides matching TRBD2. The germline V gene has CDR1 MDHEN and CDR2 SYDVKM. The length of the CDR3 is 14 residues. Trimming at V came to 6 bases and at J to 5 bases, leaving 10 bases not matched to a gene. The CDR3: CASRNSGLTDEQYF. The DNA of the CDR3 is TGTGCCAGCAGAAATAGCGGGTTGACGGACGAGCAGTACTTC.

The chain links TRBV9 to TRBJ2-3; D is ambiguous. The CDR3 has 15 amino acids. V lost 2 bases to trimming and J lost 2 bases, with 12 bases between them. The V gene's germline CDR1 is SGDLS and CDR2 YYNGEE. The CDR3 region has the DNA TGTGCCAGCAGCGTCGATCTGGGGAACACAGATACGCAGTATTTT. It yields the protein CASSVDLGNTDTQYF.

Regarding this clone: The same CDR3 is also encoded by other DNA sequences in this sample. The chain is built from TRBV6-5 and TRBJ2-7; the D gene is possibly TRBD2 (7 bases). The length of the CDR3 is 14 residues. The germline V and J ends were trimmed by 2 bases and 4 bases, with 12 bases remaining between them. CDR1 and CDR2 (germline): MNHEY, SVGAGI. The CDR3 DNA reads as TGTGCCAGCAGTTACGGCAGGGGAGGGTACGAGCAGTACTTC. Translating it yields CASSYGRGGYEQYF.

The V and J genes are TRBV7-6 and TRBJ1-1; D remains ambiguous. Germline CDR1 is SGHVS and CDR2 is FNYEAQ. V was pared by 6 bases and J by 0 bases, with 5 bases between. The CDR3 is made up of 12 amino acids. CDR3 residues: CASSSMNTEAFF. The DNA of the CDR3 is TGTGCCAGCAGTTCTATGAACACTGAAGCTTTCTTT.

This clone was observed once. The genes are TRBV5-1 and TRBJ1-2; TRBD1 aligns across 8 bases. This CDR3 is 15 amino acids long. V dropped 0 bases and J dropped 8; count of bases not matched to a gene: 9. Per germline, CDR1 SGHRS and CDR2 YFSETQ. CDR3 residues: CASSLEQGAFGGYTF. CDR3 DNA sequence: TGCGCCAGCAGCTTGGAGCAGGGGGCCTTTGGAGGCTACACCTTC.

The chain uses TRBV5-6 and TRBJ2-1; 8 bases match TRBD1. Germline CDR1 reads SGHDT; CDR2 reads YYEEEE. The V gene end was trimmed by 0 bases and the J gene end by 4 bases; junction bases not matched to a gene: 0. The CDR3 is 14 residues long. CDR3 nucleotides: TGTGCCAGCAGCTTGGACAGGGGGTACAATGAGCAGTTCTTC. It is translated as CASSLDRGYNEQFF.

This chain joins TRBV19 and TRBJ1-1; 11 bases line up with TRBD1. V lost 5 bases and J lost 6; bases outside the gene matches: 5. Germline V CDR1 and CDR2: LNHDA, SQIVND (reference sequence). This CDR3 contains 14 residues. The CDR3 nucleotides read TGTGCCAGTAGTGCCGGACAGGGGGCCGCTGAAGCTTTCTTT. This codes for CASSAGQGAAEAFF.

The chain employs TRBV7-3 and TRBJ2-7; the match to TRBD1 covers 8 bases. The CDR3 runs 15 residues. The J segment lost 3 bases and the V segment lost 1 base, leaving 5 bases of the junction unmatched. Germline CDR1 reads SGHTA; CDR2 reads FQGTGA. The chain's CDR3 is CASSLRGTGDYEQYF. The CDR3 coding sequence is TGTGCCAGCAGCTTAAGGGGGACAGGAGACTACGAGCAGTACTTC.

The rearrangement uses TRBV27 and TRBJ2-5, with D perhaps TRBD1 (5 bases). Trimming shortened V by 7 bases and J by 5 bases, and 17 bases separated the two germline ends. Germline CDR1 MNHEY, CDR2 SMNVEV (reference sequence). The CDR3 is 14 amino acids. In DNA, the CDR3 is TGTGCCAGCAACCCCGGCAACTCAGGGGAGACCCAGTACTTC. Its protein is CASNPGNSGETQYF.

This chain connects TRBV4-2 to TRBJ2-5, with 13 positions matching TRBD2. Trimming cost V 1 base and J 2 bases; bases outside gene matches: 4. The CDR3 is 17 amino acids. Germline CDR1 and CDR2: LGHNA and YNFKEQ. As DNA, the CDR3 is TGTGCCAGCAGCCAAGTCGGACTAGCGGGAGCGCAAGAGACCCAGTACTTC. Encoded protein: CASSQVGLAGAQETQYF.

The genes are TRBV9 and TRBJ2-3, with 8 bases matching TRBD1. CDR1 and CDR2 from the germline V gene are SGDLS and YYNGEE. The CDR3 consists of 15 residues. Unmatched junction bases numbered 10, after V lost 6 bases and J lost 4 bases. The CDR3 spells CASNNGQGSADTQYF. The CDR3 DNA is TGTGCCAGCAACAACGGACAGGGAAGCGCAGATACGCAGTATTTT.

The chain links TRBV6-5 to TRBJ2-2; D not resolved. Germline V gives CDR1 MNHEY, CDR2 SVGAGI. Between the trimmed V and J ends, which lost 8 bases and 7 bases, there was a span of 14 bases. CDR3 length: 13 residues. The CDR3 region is CASSQTRLGELFF. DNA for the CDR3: TGTGCCAGCTCTCAAACCCGTCTCGGGGAGCTGTTTTTT.